This TCR beta chain was recorded in a study of shared T cell receptors in the human thymus. The CDR3 is 15 amino acids. V was clipped by 2 bases and J by 0 bases, with 11 bases between them. Germline V lookup: CDR1 SGHNT, CDR2 YYREEE (reference sequence). This table comes from immunoSEQ multiplex PCR, and its TCRdb copy is limited to in-frame clones, with some not included. The data show about 380,000 clones, 85% to 95% seen once. Sequencing input: thymocytes. This TCR derives from a human donor. The chain has TRBV5-4 and TRBJ1-2; D is uncertain. CDR3 protein: CASSFHGDPNYGYTF. DNA of the CDR3: TGTGCCAGCAGCTTCCACGGGGATCCTAACTATGGCTACACCTTC.